This passage covers 14 T cell receptor beta chains from one sample sequenced in a study of OX40 agonist ivuxolimab in advanced cancers. Sequencing was performed with immunoSEQ multiplex PCR; in TCRdb, only in-frame clones are kept and a portion is missing. Of 20,000 to 25,000 clones listed, around 80% are singletons. Sequenced here: CD4+ or CD8+ T cells sorted from blood, sampled in a trial of the OX40 agonist ivuxolimab. These receptors originate from an adult with an advanced solid tumor such as melanoma, head and neck, liver or kidney cancer.

This sequence joins TRBV6-5 and TRBJ1-2; perhaps TRBD1 as D (6 bases). The CDR3 contains 14 residues. The germline V gene encodes CDR1 MNHEY and CDR2 SVGAGI. V gave up 2 bases and J gave up 2 bases, with 9 bases separating them. The chain's CDR3 is CASSYTQGNYGYTF. In DNA form, the CDR3 reads TGTGCCAGCAGTTACACGCAGGGGAACTATGGCTACACCTTC.

The CDR3 here is CASSPGHLLGETQYF. CDR3 DNA: TGCGCCAGCAGTCCCGGACATCTCCTGGGCGAGACCCAGTACTTC. J is TRBJ2-5 and V is TRBV23-1; D is possibly TRBD1 (5 bases). TRBV23-1 is given ORF status, its function remaining uncertain. This CDR3 has 15 residues. V was shortened by 4 bases and J by 5 bases, with 17 bases between the two germline ends.

This chain connects TRBV6-9 to TRBJ2-7, with a weak D call TRBD2 (5 bases). The ends were cut back, 6 bases at V and 4 bases at J, with 19 bases in the middle. The CDR3 covers 15 residues. CDR1 is MNHGY and CDR2 is SVAAGI in the germline V gene. CDR3 loop: CASRITADRRYEQYF. Written as DNA, the CDR3 is TGTGCCAGCAGGATTACAGCGGACCGTCGGTACGAGCAGTACTTC.

The chain combines TRBV9 with TRBJ2-3, with a weak D call TRBD2 (6 bases). Trimming shortened V by 0 bases and J by 6 bases, and 11 bases separated the two germline ends. The CDR3 has 14 amino acids. CDR1 is SGDLS, CDR2 YYNGEE, per germline. The CDR3 reads CASSVAGGRDTQYF. DNA for the CDR3: TGTGCCAGCAGCGTAGCTGGAGGGCGTGATACGCAGTATTTT.

V and J are TRBV9 and TRBJ2-2, with 9 bases identical to TRBD2. CDR1 is SGDLS and CDR2 is YYNGEE in the germline V gene. The junction had 5 bases not matched to a gene; V was cut back by 4 bases and J by 1 base. The CDR3 length is 16 residues. The CDR3 spells CASSRSGGENTGELFF. In DNA, the CDR3 is TGTGCCAGCAGCCGTAGCGGGGGAGAGAACACCGGGGAGCTGTTTTTT.

This sequence joins TRBV6-5 and TRBJ2-7; D remains ambiguous. This CDR3 contains 14 residues. Trimming stripped 2 bases from V and 2 bases from J, with 10 bases between. CDR1 is MNHEY, CDR2 SVGAGI, per germline. The DNA for the CDR3 is TGTGCCAGCAGTTACGATCAGCTCACCTACGAGCAGTACTTC. Protein product: CASSYDQLTYEQYF.

This clone was seen a handful of times. The chain links TRBV6-1 to TRBJ2-2; D gene uncertain. V lost 2 bases and J lost 3, with 4 bases in between. The V gene's germline CDR1 is MNHNS and CDR2 SASEGT. This CDR3 region has 13 residues. CDR3 bases: TGTGCCAGCAGTGAAAAGGACACCGGGGAGCTGTTTTTT. It is translated as CASSEKDTGELFF.

This rearrangement joins TRBV5-6 to TRBJ2-1; D is unclear. The V gene lost 4 bases and the J gene lost 10 bases, with 12 bases spanning the gap. The CDR3 consists of 12 residues. Germline-derived CDR1 and CDR2 are SGHDT and YYEEEE. The CDR3 sequence is CASSHLTREQFF. The CDR3 bases are TGTGCCAGCAGCCACCTGACGAGGGAGCAGTTCTTC.

This clone came up a few times. The gene calls are TRBV4-2 and TRBJ1-5; unclear D gene. Trimming removed 1 base at V and 2 bases at J, with 6 bases between. CDR3 length: 14 amino acids. Germline values: CDR1 LGHNA, CDR2 YNFKEQ. CDR3 residues: CASSQGTGNQPQHF. Written as DNA, the CDR3 is TGTGCCAGCAGCCAAGGGACTGGCAATCAGCCCCAGCATTTT.

The chain combines TRBV6-1 with TRBJ1-6; D gene unclear. V was trimmed by 4 bases and J by 10 bases, leaving 14 bases between them. From germline, CDR1 is MNHNS and CDR2 SASEGT. CDR3 size: 14 residues. Here the CDR3 DNA reads TGTGCCAGCAGTGCCGGCCCTTACGGATCACCCCTCCACTTT. Protein sequence: CASSAGPYGSPLHF.

This clone was seen more than once but under ten times. The rearrangement joins TRBV6-6 to TRBJ2-7; 9 bases line up with TRBD1. The CDR3 has 15 amino acids. The ends lost 7 bases at V and 4 bases at J; junction bases unmatched: 11. Germline V gene data show CDR1 as MNHNY and CDR2 as SVGAGI (reference sequence). The chain's CDR3 is CASTPTGGGNYEQYF. The DNA for the CDR3 is TGTGCCAGCACCCCTACAGGGGGCGGTAATTACGAGCAGTACTTC.

The V call is TRBV27, the J call TRBJ2-1, with 10 bases lining up with TRBD2. The germline V gene encodes CDR1 MNHEY and CDR2 SMNVEV (reference sequence). This CDR3 is 17 amino acids long. The trim removed 5 bases at V and 3 bases at J, leaving 10 bases unmatched. The CDR3 DNA is TGTGCCAGCAGTCGACAAAGGACTAGCGGCTACTACAATGAGCAGTTCTTC. Translation gives CASSRQRTSGYYNEQFF.

The gene calls are TRBV6-6 and TRBJ2-7, with no clear D. With 6 bases removed from V and 4 bases from J, the gap between germline ends came to 10 bases. This CDR3 region has 12 residues. The germline V gene has CDR1 MNHNY and CDR2 SVGAGI (reference sequence). Written as DNA, the CDR3 is TGTGCCAGCAGCCCCTCGGTTTACGAGCAGTACTTC. This gives the protein CASSPSVYEQYF.

The rearrangement uses TRBV7-6 and TRBJ1-4, with D uncertain. The V gene lost 5 bases and the J gene lost 4 bases, with 20 bases spanning the gap. The CDR3 extends over 17 amino acids. Germline CDR1 SGHVS, CDR2 FNYEAQ. The CDR3 region has the DNA TGTGCCAGCAGCCCAGGCCCTGGACGGGCTTTTAATGAAAAACTGTTTTTT. Protein product: CASSPGPGRAFNEKLFF.